This T cell receptor beta chain emerged from a study of blood T cell repertoires in COVID-19. The wider study: From T cells, B-cell-depleted T cells, or PBMCs came the material, which was cDNA or gDNA.

In the source study's methods: Amplification of reference gene primers was used by the study to estimate nucleated cell counts. Clones were sequenced by immunoSEQ multiplex PCR, and TCRdb holds only the in-frame ones, with some missing. The DNA gave D and trimming, while V, J and clone size come from that table. The data show about 230,000 clones, about four fifths seen once. This clonotype was obtained from a man aged 55 to 70 who had recovered from COVID-19. The sequenced sample consisted of PBMCs or T cells enriched from blood (not recorded which).

CDR3 protein: CASGASFGYTF. The CDR3 nucleotides are TGTGCCAGTGGGGCGAGTTTTGGCTACACCTTC. V and J are TRBV19 and TRBJ1-2; weak D call: TRBD1 (5 bases). CDR1 and CDR2 from the germline V gene are LNHDA and SQIVND (reference sequence). The ends were cut back, 8 bases at V and 7 bases at J, with 11 bases in the middle. The CDR3 is 11 residues long.